This T cell receptor beta chain was captured by sequencing in a study of blood T cells in healthy people across ages. This clonotype showed up just a few times. Primed by a sample-barcoded 5' primer and a J-beta primer mix, a second PCR proceeded for 7 to 11 cycles. TCRdb processed the 5' RACE reads anew with MiXCR; each CDR3 protein has one entry. The sample lists roughly 1.5 million distinct CDR3 sequences; roughly 43% were seen once. The germline CDR1 and CDR2 sequences are MNHEY and SVGAGI. The CDR3 totals 13 residues. V lost 3 bases and J lost 6, with 11 bases in between. The sequence came from a woman aged 18-35 years in good health. Sequencing was performed on blood. The V and J genes are TRBV6-5 and TRBJ1-2, with D tentatively TRBD1 (5 bases). In DNA form, the CDR3 reads TGTGCCAGCAGTTATCAGGGAGTACATGGCTACACCTTC. Protein sequence: CASSYQGVHGYTF.